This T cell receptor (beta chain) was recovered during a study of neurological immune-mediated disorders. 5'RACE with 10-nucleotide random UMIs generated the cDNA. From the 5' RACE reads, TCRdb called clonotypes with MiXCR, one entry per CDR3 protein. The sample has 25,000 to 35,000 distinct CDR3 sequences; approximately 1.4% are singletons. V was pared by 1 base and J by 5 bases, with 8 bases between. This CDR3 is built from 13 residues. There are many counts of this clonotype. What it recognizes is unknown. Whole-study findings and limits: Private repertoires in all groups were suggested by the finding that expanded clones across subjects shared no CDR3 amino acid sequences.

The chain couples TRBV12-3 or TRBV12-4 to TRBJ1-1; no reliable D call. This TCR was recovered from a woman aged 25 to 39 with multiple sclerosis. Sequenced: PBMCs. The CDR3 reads CASSLDWGTEAFF. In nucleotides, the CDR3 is TGTGCCAGCAGTTTAGATTGGGGAACTGAAGCTTTCTTT.